One and the same sample provided the 7 T cell receptor beta chains below, sequenced in a study of vaccination and CD4 T cells after COVID-19. Cultured CD4+ T-cell DNA underwent Oncomine TCR Beta short-read sequencing. TCRdb ran MiXCR on the PCR reads and lists one entry per CDR3 protein. Among more than 15,000 distinct CDR3 sequences listed, approximately 31% were seen once. Their specific antigens are unknown. Stated treatment: roughly 10-day PBMC culture with coronavirus spike peptide pools or control peptides (ViraFEST assay). The material sequenced was cultured CD4+ T cells from blood. These receptors all come from a human donor with COVID-19.

This clonotype has just a few counts. This chain connects TRBV5-6 to TRBJ2-7, with D maybe TRBD1 (5 bases). The germline CDR1 and CDR2 sequences are SGHDT and YYEEEE. This CDR3 region has 15 residues. Trimming cost V 0 bases and J 0 bases, with 10 bases left between them. As DNA, the CDR3 is TGTGCCAGCAGCTTGGGGGGCGCCGGCTCCTACGAGCAGTACTTC. It yields the protein CASSLGGAGSYEQYF.

In this sample, this clonotype turned up a few times. This sequence joins TRBV19 and TRBJ1-3; a weak D match, TRBD1 (5 bases). The germline CDR1 and CDR2 sequences are LNHDA and SQIVND (reference sequence). The germline V and J ends were trimmed by 1 base and 0 bases, with 10 bases remaining between them. There are 16 residues in the CDR3. The CDR3 is CASSIAGGGSGNTIYF. The CDR3 DNA follows: TGTGCCAGTAGTATAGCCGGGGGAGGCTCTGGAAACACCATATATTTT.

This clonotype was counted only a few times. This sequence joins TRBV7-9 and TRBJ1-2; 9 nucleotides agree with TRBD1. Trimming cost V 5 bases and J 8 bases; bases outside gene matches: 9. The length of the CDR3 is 14 residues. From germline, CDR1 is SEHNR and CDR2 FQNEAQ (reference sequence). The CDR3 sequence is CASSDPGTGYGYTF. CDR3 coding DNA: TGTGCCAGCAGCGATCCCGGGACAGGGTACGGCTACACCTTC.

This clonotype was seen more than once but under ten times. This chain uses TRBV7-9 with TRBJ1-1; TRBD1 aligns across 9 bases. This CDR3 contains 17 residues. Germline V lookup: CDR1 SEHNR, CDR2 FQNEAQ (reference sequence). V shed 5 bases, J shed 1 base, and the junction held 11 bases outside the gene matches. CDR3 residues: CASSPGGTGSANTEAFF. The CDR3 DNA follows: TGTGCCAGCAGCCCAGGGGGGACAGGGTCCGCGAACACTGAAGCTTTCTTT.

This clonotype qualifies as medium-sized. This sequence joins TRBV20-1 and TRBJ1-2; D uncertain. This CDR3 has 12 amino acids. Germline values: CDR1 DFQATT, CDR2 SNEGSKA (reference sequence). V dropped 2 bases and J dropped 1 base, with 5 bases sitting between them. The CDR3 sequence is CSARKVNYGYTF. As DNA, the CDR3 is TGCAGTGCTAGAAAGGTTAACTATGGCTACACCTTC.

A remark on this clonotype: This CDR3 fails to terminate in the conserved phenylalanine or tryptophan, so it likely reflects a read error. The CDR3 loop reads CASSFRGANNQPQHL. CDR3 in DNA: TGTGCCAGCAGCTTTCGGGGGGCGAACAATCAGCCCCAGCATCTT. The chain links TRBV5-5 to TRBJ1-5; D possibly corresponds to TRBD1 (6 bases). This CDR3 contains 15 residues. Trimming left V 2 bases short and J 3 bases short, with 12 bases between. The V gene's germline CDR1 is SGHKS and CDR2 YYEKEE (reference sequence).

This clonotype was seen a handful of times. The chain has TRBV12-3 or TRBV12-4 and TRBJ1-5; D is undetermined. The CDR3 totals 15 residues. Trimming cost V 3 bases and J 9 bases, with 18 bases left between them. The CDR3 DNA follows: TGTGCCAGCAGTTTTAAGTCCGCGGATTCGGGGCCCCAGCATTTT. Encoded protein: CASSFKSADSGPQHF.